Below, 32 T cell receptor beta chains from the same sample are listed, as sequenced in a study of cytotoxic CD8 clonotypes in ibrutinib-treated CLL. Clones were sequenced by immunoSEQ multiplex PCR, and TCRdb holds only the in-frame ones, with some missing. The sample includes 160,000 or so clones, approximately 80% of them seen just once. The specimen comprised PBMCs, sampled after 24 months of ibrutinib treatment. These receptors all stem from a human donor with chronic lymphocytic leukemia.

The chain employs TRBV5-4 and TRBJ2-5, with 8 bases that match TRBD2. The J segment lost 4 bases and the V segment lost 3 bases, leaving 8 bases of the junction unmatched. The CDR3 contains 15 residues. Germline lookup yields CDR1 SGHNT and CDR2 YYREEE (reference sequence). The CDR3 DNA reads TGTGCCAGCAGCTCGGGACTAGGATCGGGAGAGACCCAGTACTTC. Encoded protein: CASSSGLGSGETQYF. The whole variable domain, filled in from reference TRBV5-4 and TRBJ2-5, reads ETGVTQSPTHLIKTRGQQVTLRCSSQSGHNTVSWYQQALGQGPQFIFQYYREEENGRGNFPPRFSGLQFPNYSSELNVNALELDDSALYLCASSSGLGSGETQYFGPGTRLLVL.

The CDR3 region is CASSGFLTGVPWNEQFF. Written as DNA, the CDR3 is TGTGCCAGCAGCGGGTTTTTAACGGGAGTGCCGTGGAATGAGCAGTTCTTC. V gene TRBV27 combines with J gene TRBJ2-1, with a weak D call TRBD2 (6 bases). Germline CDR1 reads MNHEY; CDR2 reads SMNVEV (reference sequence). This CDR3 contains 17 residues. V lost 6 bases and J lost 7, with 25 bases in between.

V gene TRBV18 combines with J gene TRBJ1-1; weak D call: TRBD1 (6 bases). The CDR3 runs to 15 residues. CDR1 and CDR2 from the germline V gene are KGHSH and LQKENI. The V and J ends lost 9 bases and 1 base respectively, with 18 bases between them. The CDR3 nucleotides are TGTGCCAGTAGACAGGTCGTAAGCCAGAACACTGAAGCTTTCTTT. Protein sequence: CASRQVVSQNTEAFF.

V is TRBV7-2 and J is TRBJ1-5; D is undetermined. The CDR3 spans 13 residues. V lost 1 base to trimming and J lost 9 bases, with 10 bases between them. Germline V gives CDR1 SGHTA, CDR2 FQGNSA. The DNA for the CDR3 is TGTGCCAGCAGCTTAGGGGAGACTCGGCCCCAGCATTTT. This sequence encodes CASSLGETRPQHF.

The J gene is TRBJ2-7, the V gene TRBV27; tentatively, D is TRBD2 (7 bases). This CDR3 comprises 14 residues. Germline V gene sequence: CDR1 MNHEY, CDR2 SMNVEV (reference sequence). Trimming took off 2 bases at V and 3 bases at J, with 11 bases between the two ends. Written as DNA, the CDR3 is TGTGCCAGCAGTTTAGGCGGGGGCGTCTACGAGCAGTACTTC. Protein sequence: CASSLGGGVYEQYF.

The rearrangement links TRBV2 to TRBJ1-1, with 10 bases matching TRBD1. The CDR3 has 16 amino acids. The ends lost 6 bases at V and 4 bases at J; junction bases unmatched: 11. CDR1 and CDR2 (germline): SNHLY, FYNNEI. The CDR3 region is CASSKDLTGGPTEAFF. In nucleotides, the CDR3 is TGTGCCAGCAGCAAAGACTTGACAGGGGGCCCCACTGAAGCTTTCTTT. Full variable domain (remainder filled in from reference TRBV2 and TRBJ1-1): EPEVTQTPSHQVTQMGQEVILRCVPISNHLYFYWYRQILGQKVEFLVSFYNNEISEKSEIFDDQFSVERPDGSNFTLKIRSTKLEDSAMYFCASSKDLTGGPTEAFFGQGTRLTVV.

This clone was detected once. The chain combines TRBV7-6 with TRBJ2-3; D may be TRBD2 (6 bases). The CDR3 has 16 residues. Germline V gene data show CDR1 as SGHVS and CDR2 as FNYEAQ. V lost 5 bases and J 4 bases, leaving 19 bases between the germline ends. CDR3 bases: TGTGCCAGCAGCATAGAACCGGGACTGAGTGCAGATACGCAGTATTTT. It specifies CASSIEPGLSADTQYF.

CDR3 in amino acids: CASSPRGLAGTDTQYF. In DNA form, the CDR3 reads TGTGCCAGCTCACCCCGGGGACTAGCGGGAACAGATACGCAGTATTTT. V usage is TRBV18 and J usage is TRBJ2-3; 13 nucleotides agree with TRBD2. V lost 3 bases to trimming and J lost 3 bases; unmatched junction nucleotides: 3. Germline CDR1 reads KGHSH; CDR2 reads LQKENI. The CDR3 is 16 amino acids.

This clone has only one observation. CDR3 coding DNA: TGTGCCAGCAGCGTATCCTTAACAGGGAGCTATGGCTACACCTTC. Translating it yields CASSVSLTGSYGYTF. The chain combines TRBV9 with TRBJ1-2; D may be TRBD1 (6 bases). Trimming took off 1 base at V and 4 bases at J, with 14 bases between the two ends. The germline V gene has CDR1 SGDLS and CDR2 YYNGEE. This CDR3 has 15 residues. The variable domain in full, completed from reference TRBV9 and TRBJ1-2, reads DSGVTQTPKHLITATGQRVTLRCSPRSGDLSVYWYQQSLDQGLQFLIQYYNGEERAKGNILERFSAQQFPDLHSELNLSSLELGDSALYFCASSVSLTGSYGYTFGSGTRLTVV.

This clone came up many times. This chain connects TRBV6-5 to TRBJ1-1, with TRBD1 identical over 8 bases. The V and J ends lost 4 bases and 6 bases, in that order; junction bases with no gene match: 10. Germline V gives CDR1 MNHEY, CDR2 SVGAGI. The CDR3 sequence is 15 residues long. The CDR3 sequence is CASSSNTGGHAEAFF. CDR3 nucleotide sequence: TGTGCCAGCAGTTCCAATACAGGGGGGCACGCTGAAGCTTTCTTT.

The chain couples TRBV28 to TRBJ2-3; maybe TRBD1 (6 bases). V was pared by 5 bases and J by 4 bases, with 13 bases between. Looked up from germline, CDR1 is MDHEN and CDR2 is SYDVKM. This CDR3 is 14 amino acids long. The CDR3 DNA reads as TGTGCCAGCAGTCAGCCGACAGGAGCAGATACGCAGTATTTT. Protein product: CASSQPTGADTQYF.

The chain joins TRBV27 to TRBJ2-3; no clear D gene. The V and J ends lost 2 bases and 0 bases respectively, with 6 bases between them. Germline V gives CDR1 MNHEY, CDR2 SMNVEV (reference sequence). The CDR3 covers 14 residues. CDR3 in amino acids: CASSLRQSTDTQYF. The CDR3 DNA reads as TGTGCCAGCAGTTTACGGCAGAGCACAGATACGCAGTATTTT.

The CDR3 loop reads CASSYYGGNSYEQYF. CDR3 DNA: TGTGCCAGCAGTTACTACGGGGGGAACTCCTACGAGCAGTACTTC. This chain joins TRBV6-5 and TRBJ2-7; 7 nucleotides match TRBD2. CDR3 length: 15 amino acids. The trim removed 1 base at V and 0 bases at J, leaving 3 bases unmatched. The V gene's germline CDR1 is MNHEY and CDR2 SVGAGI.

The J gene is TRBJ1-3, the V gene TRBV2; D gene ambiguous. V gave up 6 bases and J gave up 0 bases, with 9 bases separating them. The germline V gene encodes CDR1 SNHLY and CDR2 FYNNEI. The CDR3 consists of 14 residues. The CDR3 DNA is TGTGCCAGCAGGACGGGCCCCTCTGGAAACACCATATATTTT. As protein: CASRTGPSGNTIYF.

J is TRBJ1-1 and V is TRBV2; 7 bases agree with TRBD1. The germline V gene encodes CDR1 SNHLY and CDR2 FYNNEI. The CDR3 is 16 amino acids. The J segment lost 5 bases and the V segment lost 5 bases, leaving 14 bases of the junction unmatched. CDR3 protein: CASSTQGEGRVTEAFF. The CDR3 bases are TGTGCCAGCAGTACCCAGGGGGAAGGGAGAGTAACTGAAGCTTTCTTT.

The V call is TRBV5-1, the J call TRBJ1-6; D uncertain. V lost 7 bases, J lost 5 bases, and 16 bases lay in between. This CDR3 is 15 amino acids long. Germline V gene lookup returns CDR1 SGHRS and CDR2 YFSETQ. The CDR3 bases are TGCGCCAGCTCTCTCGGGCCGGTTGATAATTCACCCCTCCACTTT. Translated, it gives CASSLGPVDNSPLHF.

The chain links TRBV19 to TRBJ1-1, with TRBD1 matching over 9 bases. Germline CDR1 is LNHDA and CDR2 is SQIVND (reference sequence). The CDR3 length is 15 residues. With 5 bases clipped from V and 6 bases from J, the junction kept 10 bases outside the gene matches. For the CDR3, the DNA is TGTGCCAGTAGTCCCGGACAGGGGCGAAGGGCTGAAGCTTTCTTT. Its protein product is CASSPGQGRRAEAFF.

The chain combines TRBV7-9 with TRBJ1-2; 11 bases are a match to TRBD1. The CDR3 has 14 residues. V was pared by 5 bases and J by 7 bases, with 6 bases of the junction left unmatched. CDR1 and CDR2 from the germline V gene are SEHNR and FQNEAQ (reference sequence). CDR3 sequence: CASSVGQGAGGYTF. The CDR3 DNA follows: TGTGCCAGCAGCGTCGGACAGGGGGCCGGTGGCTACACCTTC. The full variable domain, its missing parts supplied by reference TRBV7-9 and TRBJ1-2, is DTGVSQNPRHKITKRGQNVTFRCDPISEHNRLYWYRQTLGQGPEFLTYFQNEAQLEKSRLLSDRFSAERPKGSFSTLEIQRTEQGDSAMYLCASSVGQGAGGYTFGSGTRLTVV.

CDR3 residues: CASSQTQTGAGGYTF. CDR3 bases: TGTGCCAGCAGCCAAACCCAAACAGGGGCAGGTGGCTACACCTTC. This chain links TRBV9 with TRBJ1-2; 7 nucleotides match TRBD1. After removal of 4 bases from V and 7 bases from J, the junction contained 13 bases not matched to a gene. The CDR3 has 15 amino acids. From germline, CDR1 is SGDLS and CDR2 YYNGEE. Based on the CDR3 plus reference TRBV9 and TRBJ1-2, the full variable domain is DSGVTQTPKHLITATGQRVTLRCSPRSGDLSVYWYQQSLDQGLQFLIQYYNGEERAKGNILERFSAQQFPDLHSELNLSSLELGDSALYFCASSQTQTGAGGYTFGSGTRLTVV.

The chain links TRBV5-1 to TRBJ2-1; possible D gene TRBD2, 6 bases. Germline assignment: CDR1 SGHRS and CDR2 YFSETQ. There are 17 residues in the CDR3. The V end lost 4 bases, the J end lost 0 bases, and 17 bases lay between the germline ends. The DNA of the CDR3 is TGCGCCAGCAGCCCCACCGGGACTGCAAGCTCCTACAATGAGCAGTTCTTC. Translated: CASSPTGTASSYNEQFF.

A few counts support this clone. CDR3 sequence: CASSNRQGPSYGYTF. The CDR3 DNA is TGTGCCAGCAGCAACCGACAGGGACCATCCTATGGCTACACCTTC. The chain joins TRBV5-6 to TRBJ1-2, with 7 bases aligning to TRBD1. CDR1 is SGHDT, CDR2 YYEEEE, per germline. Trimming took 4 bases from V and 4 from J; bases not matched to a gene: 10. The CDR3 is made up of 15 amino acids.

The chain uses TRBV6-5 and TRBJ1-2; TRBD1 is a possible D gene (6 bases). This CDR3 spans 14 amino acids. Trimming cost V 6 bases and J 2 bases, with 13 bases left between them. The V gene's germline CDR1 is MNHEY and CDR2 SVGAGI. CDR3 bases: TGTGCCAGCAGGCGAAGCGACAGGAACTATGGCTACACCTTC. It codes for CASRRSDRNYGYTF.

This chain joins TRBV6-5 and TRBJ1-2; tentatively, D is TRBD1 (5 bases). The CDR3 is made up of 14 amino acids. Between the trimmed V and J ends, which lost 0 bases and 7 bases, there was a span of 12 bases. The germline V gene encodes CDR1 MNHEY and CDR2 SVGAGI. The CDR3 nucleotides read TGTGCCAGCAGTTACTCCTGGGGGGATGGTGGCTACACCTTC. Its protein product is CASSYSWGDGGYTF.

The rearrangement links TRBV4-3 to TRBJ2-5; the match to TRBD2 covers 7 bases. Germline V gives CDR1 LGHNA, CDR2 YSLEER. The length of the CDR3 is 16 residues. V was clipped by 0 bases and J by 5 bases; unmatched bases: 9. The CDR3 reads CASSQDIARGGETQYF. CDR3 DNA: TGCGCCAGCAGCCAAGATATCGCGAGGGGAGGGGAGACCCAGTACTTC.

A few counts support this clone. This chain connects TRBV6-5 to TRBJ1-2; D is unclear. Germline CDR1 reads MNHEY; CDR2 reads SVGAGI. The ends were cut back, 1 base at V and 4 bases at J, with 13 bases in the middle. The CDR3 sequence is 15 residues long. The CDR3 is CASSYLDRQAYGYTF. CDR3 nucleotides: TGTGCCAGCAGTTACTTGGACCGGCAAGCCTATGGCTACACCTTC.

This clone was counted only a few times. The genes are TRBV19 and TRBJ1-5; 7 nucleotides line up with TRBD1. V was clipped by 6 bases and J by 3 bases; unmatched bases: 11. Germline V gene sequence: CDR1 LNHDA, CDR2 SQIVND (reference sequence). The CDR3 is made up of 16 amino acids. Written as DNA, the CDR3 is TGTGCCAGTAGCCGAAAACCGGGACAGAACAATCAGCCCCAGCATTTT. The encoded protein is CASSRKPGQNNQPQHF.

The chain employs TRBV9 and TRBJ2-1, with 8 nucleotides matching TRBD2. The germline V gene has CDR1 SGDLS and CDR2 YYNGEE. The CDR3 has 15 amino acids. V lost 0 bases, J lost 4 bases, and 3 bases stayed unmatched. DNA for the CDR3: TGTGCCAGCAGCGTAGATACTAGCGGTTACAATGAGCAGTTCTTC. Encoded protein: CASSVDTSGYNEQFF.

The rearrangement joins TRBV29-1 to TRBJ1-1, with 7 bases lining up with TRBD1. Germline V gene lookup returns CDR1 SQVTM and CDR2 ANQGSEA. Trimming took 6 bases from V and 6 from J; bases not matched to a gene: 13. The CDR3 length is 14 residues. CDR3 amino acids: CSVANSGGRAEAFF. CDR3 nucleotide sequence: TGCAGCGTCGCCAATTCAGGGGGTAGGGCTGAAGCTTTCTTT. Together with reference TRBV29-1 and TRBJ1-1, the CDR3 gives the full variable domain: SAVISQKPSRDICQRGTSLTIQCQVDSQVTMMFWYRQQPGQSLTLIATANQGSEATYESGFVIDKFPISRPNLTFSTLTVSNMSPEDSSIYLCSVANSGGRAEAFFGQGTRLTVV.

V usage is TRBV28 and J usage is TRBJ2-5; TRBD1 matches at 7 bases. CDR1 is MDHEN, CDR2 SYDVKM, per germline. CDR3 length equals 14 residues. J was trimmed by 3 bases and V by 5 bases; bases with no gene match: 6. The CDR3 here is CASSRWGTEETQYF. The CDR3 DNA is TGTGCCAGCAGTCGATGGGGGACAGAAGAGACCCAGTACTTC.

V usage is TRBV5-1 and J usage is TRBJ2-3; no clear D gene. The germline V gene encodes CDR1 SGHRS and CDR2 YFSETQ. The CDR3 length is 15 residues. The V and J ends lost 1 base and 0 bases respectively, with 9 bases between them. The CDR3 is CASSLRTASTDTQYF. CDR3 nucleotide sequence: TGCGCCAGCAGCTTGCGCACGGCTAGCACAGATACGCAGTATTTT.

The rearrangement uses TRBV7-9 and TRBJ1-1; the D is unclear. Between the trimmed V and J ends, which lost 2 bases and 4 bases, there was a span of 8 bases. Germline-derived CDR1 and CDR2 are SEHNR and FQNEAQ (reference sequence). The CDR3 consists of 13 residues. The CDR3 DNA sequence: TGTGCCAGCAGCTTAACTGCTGGCACTGAAGCTTTCTTT. Protein: CASSLTAGTEAFF.

The CDR3 nucleotides are TGTGCCAGCAGCCCCGTGGCGGGAATTGGCTATGGCTACACCTTC. Protein sequence: CASSPVAGIGYGYTF. The V and J genes are TRBV7-3 and TRBJ1-2; D is uncertain. V lost 5 bases, J lost 4 bases, and 17 bases lay in between. The germline CDR1 and CDR2 sequences are SGHTA and FQGTGA. The CDR3 loop spans 15 amino acids.